Presented here are 27 T cell receptor beta chains from one specimen sequenced in a study of T cell responses to AZD1222 COVID-19 vaccine. Some clones are missing from TCRdb's copy, which holds only in-frame ones; the method was immunoSEQ multiplex PCR. The data contain around 130,000 clones, 90% to 95% of them singletons. Sequenced here: peripheral blood, sampled on day 0 of AZD1222 vaccination. These receptor sequences come from an adult in good health.

DNA of the CDR3: TGTGCCAGCAGATTGACTAGCGAGCTCAATGAGCAGTTCTTC. Encoded protein: CASRLTSELNEQFF. J is TRBJ2-1 and V is TRBV2; 8 positions agree with TRBD2. CDR3 length: 14 amino acids. With 6 bases clipped from V and 6 bases from J, the junction kept 7 bases outside the gene matches. Per germline, CDR1 SNHLY and CDR2 FYNNEI.

This clone was picked up one time. The gene calls are TRBV11-2 and TRBJ2-7; D is possibly TRBD1 (5 bases). This CDR3 contains 15 residues. Per germline, CDR1 SGHAT and CDR2 FQNNGV. V was pared by 1 base and J by 5 bases, with 15 bases between. The CDR3 DNA reads as TGTGCCAGCAGCTTAGTAAGGGGCGGCTTTCACGAGCAGTACTTC. Translating gives CASSLVRGGFHEQYF.

J is TRBJ2-1 and V is TRBV9, with 11 bases that match TRBD2. CDR1 SGDLS and CDR2 YYNGEE come from the germline V gene. V shed 0 bases, J shed 7 bases, and the junction held 0 bases outside the gene matches. CDR3 length equals 14 residues. The CDR3 sequence is CASSVGTSGNEQFF. CDR3 coding DNA: TGTGCCAGCAGCGTAGGGACTAGCGGGAATGAGCAGTTCTTC.

The chain employs TRBV11-2 and TRBJ1-2, with 8 bases aligning to TRBD1. The V segment lost 4 bases and the J segment 8 bases; nucleotides outside the gene matches: 18. The CDR3 is made up of 17 amino acids. Looked up from germline, CDR1 is SGHAT and CDR2 is FQNNGV. CDR3 DNA sequence: TGTGCCAGCAGCTCCCAGCTTCGGACAGGGATGTTGGGAGGCTACACCTTC. Protein: CASSSQLRTGMLGGYTF.

This clone was counted a single time. The DNA for the CDR3 is TGTGCCAGCAGTCTGGGCCCCAGTCAGCCCCAGCATTTT. The encoded protein is CASSLGPSQPQHF. The chain carries TRBV2 and TRBJ1-5, with D unresolved. Germline V CDR1 and CDR2: SNHLY, FYNNEI. V shed 5 bases and J shed 6 bases, with 11 bases lying between them. The CDR3 has 13 amino acids.

The rearrangement uses TRBV14 and TRBJ1-1; 8 bases match TRBD1. This CDR3 spans 15 amino acids. CDR1 is SGHDN, CDR2 FVKESK, per germline. The V segment lost 4 bases and the J segment 7 bases; nucleotides outside the gene matches: 11. The CDR3 DNA reads as TGTGCCAGCAGCCGCCGACAGGGGACCCAATTTGAAGCTTTCTTT. Translation: CASSRRQGTQFEAFF. The variable domain in full, with the rest retrieved from reference TRBV14 and TRBJ1-1, is EAGVTQFPSHSVIEKGQTVTLRCDPISGHDNLYWYRRVMGKEIKFLLHFVKESKQDESGMPNNRFLAERTGGTYSTLKVQPAELEDSGVYFCASSRRQGTQFEAFFGQGTRLTVV.

The chain is built from TRBV28 and TRBJ2-5, with 9 positions matching TRBD2. V trimming: 0 bases; J trimming: 3 bases; junction bases outside the gene matches: 14. CDR1 and CDR2 (germline): MDHEN, SYDVKM. The CDR3 has 19 residues. The CDR3 DNA reads as TGTGCCAGCAGTTTATGGGCTCTGGGGATTAGCGGGGGAAAAGAGACCCAGTACTTC. It encodes CASSLWALGISGGKETQYF.

The genes are TRBV7-9 and TRBJ2-5, with D perhaps TRBD1 or TRBD2 (6 bases each). The CDR3 extends over 14 amino acids. From germline, CDR1 is SEHNR and CDR2 FQNEAQ (reference sequence). V gave up 5 bases and J gave up 5 bases, with 15 bases separating them. The DNA of the CDR3 is TGTGCCAGCAGCCCAGACGGGGGCATGGAGACCCAGTACTTC. Translation gives CASSPDGGMETQYF.

The genes are TRBV11-2 and TRBJ2-7; D gene unclear. The CDR3 has 12 amino acids. V shed 1 base and J shed 6 bases, with 7 bases lying between them. The germline V gene has CDR1 SGHAT and CDR2 FQNNGV. DNA for the CDR3: TGTGCCAGCAGCTTAGGTGGGATCGAGCAGTACTTC. This sequence encodes CASSLGGIEQYF.

This chain connects TRBV30 to TRBJ2-3; TRBD2 aligns across 8 bases. V shed 3 bases and J 3 bases; nucleotides not matched to a gene: 5. The CDR3 contains 14 residues. Germline V gives CDR1 GTSNPN, CDR2 SVGIG (reference sequence). CDR3 sequence: CAWRSAGGTDTQYF. CDR3 nucleotides: TGTGCCTGGAGGTCTGCGGGAGGTACAGATACGCAGTATTTT. Complete variable domain (other parts from reference TRBV30 and TRBJ2-3): SQTIHQWPATLVQPVGSPLSLECTVEGTSNPNLYWYRQAAGRGLQLLFYSVGIGQISSEVPQNLSASRPQDRQFILSSKKLLLSDSGFYLCAWRSAGGTDTQYFGPGTRLTVL.

The rearrangement uses TRBV11-2 and TRBJ2-1; no firm D call. CDR3 length: 12 residues. Germline CDR1 is SGHAT and CDR2 is FQNNGV. With 4 bases removed from V and 7 bases from J, the gap between germline ends came to 8 bases. The CDR3: CASSWVLNEQFF. Here the CDR3 DNA reads TGTGCCAGCAGCTGGGTATTGAATGAGCAGTTCTTC. Looking up the rest from reference TRBV11-2 and TRBJ2-1 gives the full variable domain: EAGVAQSPRYKIIEKRQSVAFWCNPISGHATLYWYQQILGQGPKLLIQFQNNGVVDDSQLPKDRFSAERLKGVDSTLKIQPAKLEDSAVYLCASSWVLNEQFFGPGTRLTVL.

The rearrangement joins TRBV14 to TRBJ1-1, with D possibly TRBD1 on 5 matching bases. V was clipped by 0 bases and J by 0 bases, with 11 bases between them. The CDR3 is 16 residues long. The germline CDR1 and CDR2 sequences are SGHDN and FVKESK. CDR3 coding DNA: TGTGCCAGCAGCCAAGATAAAGGGGCAGTGAACACTGAAGCTTTCTTT. Translating gives CASSQDKGAVNTEAFF. The entire variable domain, with the rest obtained from reference TRBV14 and TRBJ1-1, is as follows: EAGVTQFPSHSVIEKGQTVTLRCDPISGHDNLYWYRRVMGKEIKFLLHFVKESKQDESGMPNNRFLAERTGGTYSTLKVQPAELEDSGVYFCASSQDKGAVNTEAFFGQGTRLTVV.

The chain is built from TRBV4-3 and TRBJ1-4; D possibly corresponds to TRBD1 (6 bases). The V gene's germline CDR1 is LGHNA and CDR2 YSLEER. The CDR3 sequence is 16 residues long. Trimming stripped 1 base from V and 0 bases from J, with 9 bases between. The CDR3 is CASSQGGGTTNEKLFF. CDR3 DNA sequence: TGCGCCAGCAGCCAAGGAGGGGGGACAACTAATGAAAAACTGTTTTTT.

This rearrangement joins TRBV12-3 or TRBV12-4 to TRBJ1-6, with D unclear. This CDR3 contains 12 residues. Trimming took off 6 bases at V and 13 bases at J, with 13 bases between the two ends. The CDR3 spells CASSPLRKPLHF. Here the CDR3 DNA reads TGTGCCAGCAGCCCTCTACGGAAGCCCCTCCACTTT.

This rearrangement joins TRBV7-7 to TRBJ2-3, with D perhaps assigned TRBD1 or TRBD2 (5 bases each). The V gene lost 1 base and the J gene lost 4 bases, with 12 bases spanning the gap. The CDR3 totals 15 residues. Per germline, CDR1 SSHAT and CDR2 FNYEAQ (reference sequence). CDR3 residues: CASSLGGSGADTQYF. The DNA for the CDR3 is TGTGCCAGCAGCTTAGGGGGGTCCGGGGCAGATACGCAGTATTTT.

This sequence joins TRBV6-5 and TRBJ1-5; 8 nucleotides align to TRBD1. The CDR3 is 13 amino acids. CDR1 is MNHEY, CDR2 SVGAGI, per germline. Trimming at V came to 10 bases and at J to 7 bases, leaving 9 bases not matched to a gene. The CDR3: CATARQGWQPQHF. The CDR3 region has the DNA TGTGCCACCGCCAGACAGGGGTGGCAGCCCCAGCATTTT.

The J gene is TRBJ1-2, the V gene TRBV7-9; D ambiguous. Trimming cost V 2 bases and J 8 bases, with 12 bases left between them. Germline-derived CDR1 and CDR2 are SEHNR and FQNEAQ (reference sequence). The CDR3 has 13 residues. The CDR3 DNA follows: TGTGCCAGCAGCTTAAGTCTTGGGAAAGGCTACACCTTC. Residues: CASSLSLGKGYTF.

A few counts support this clone. V usage is TRBV9 and J usage is TRBJ2-2, with TRBD2 matching over 9 bases. V lost 1 base to trimming and J lost 1 base; unmatched junction nucleotides: 2. Germline V gene lookup returns CDR1 SGDLS and CDR2 YYNGEE. The CDR3 spans 16 residues. CDR3 sequence reads: CASSVTAGGNTGELFF. The CDR3, as DNA: TGTGCCAGCAGCGTAACAGCGGGAGGGAACACCGGGGAGCTGTTTTTT.

V is TRBV19 and J is TRBJ2-2, with no clear D. V was trimmed by 1 base and J by 7 bases, leaving 7 bases between them. The length of the CDR3 is 13 residues. From germline, CDR1 is LNHDA and CDR2 SQIVND (reference sequence). CDR3 DNA sequence: TGTGCCAGTAGTATAGTAGGTGACGGGGAGCTGTTTTTT. It specifies CASSIVGDGELFF.

V and J are TRBV21-1 and TRBJ1-2; the table gives TRBD1 as D, unverified against the DNA. TRBV21-1 is an annotated pseudogene. This CDR3 comprises 13 residues. The CDR3 DNA reads as TGTGCCAGCAGGGACGACAGGAGCTATGGCTACACCTTC. Amino acid sequence: CASRDDRSYGYTF.

The rearrangement uses TRBV5-4 and TRBJ2-1; TRBD2 is a possible D gene (5 bases). Trimming cost V 4 bases and J 4 bases, with 18 bases left between them. In germline, CDR1 is SGHNT, CDR2 YYREEE (reference sequence). This CDR3 region has 16 residues. The CDR3 loop reads CASSGLLVQSYNEQFF. CDR3 in DNA: TGTGCCAGCAGCGGCTTACTAGTGCAATCTTACAATGAGCAGTTCTTC.

The rearrangement links TRBV25-1 to TRBJ1-3; possible D gene TRBD1, 6 bases. The germline V gene has CDR1 MGHDK and CDR2 SYGVNS. The CDR3 is 18 amino acids. The V gene lost 1 base and the J gene lost 0 bases, with 16 bases spanning the gap. The CDR3 region is CASSESRQGPNSGNTIYF. The CDR3 DNA is TGTGCCAGCAGTGAATCCCGGCAGGGGCCCAACTCTGGAAACACCATATATTTT.

CDR3: CASSLPLGQGYSGNTIYF. The CDR3 nucleotides are TGTGCCAGCAGTTTACCCCTGGGACAGGGGTACTCTGGAAACACCATATATTTT. This chain connects TRBV28 to TRBJ1-3; 10 bases line up with TRBD1. Losses at the gene ends were 2 bases for V and 0 bases for J; bases not matched to a gene: 7. Per germline, CDR1 MDHEN and CDR2 SYDVKM. This CDR3 comprises 18 residues.

This clone was seen a few times. The chain links TRBV28 to TRBJ2-1; D not certain. V was shortened by 6 bases and J by 8 bases, with 8 bases between the two germline ends. CDR1 and CDR2 (germline): MDHEN, SYDVKM. This CDR3 is built from 11 residues. The CDR3 DNA reads TGTGCCAGCAGCCCGAGCTATGAGCAGTTCTTC. Translated, it gives CASSPSYEQFF.

Only one count was recorded for this clone. The J gene is TRBJ2-7, the V gene TRBV9; 13 bases fit TRBD2. V lost 0 bases to trimming and J lost 7 bases; unmatched junction nucleotides: 7. The CDR3 consists of 16 residues. CDR1 SGDLS and CDR2 YYNGEE come from the germline V gene. This CDR3 reads CASSVAGTSGIGEQYF. CDR3 nucleotide sequence: TGTGCCAGCAGCGTAGCCGGGACTAGCGGGATCGGAGAGCAGTACTTC. Combining the CDR3 with reference TRBV9 and TRBJ2-7 gives the whole variable domain DSGVTQTPKHLITATGQRVTLRCSPRSGDLSVYWYQQSLDQGLQFLIQYYNGEERAKGNILERFSAQQFPDLHSELNLSSLELGDSALYFCASSVAGTSGIGEQYFGPGTRLTVT.

The chain joins TRBV28 to TRBJ2-7; D may correspond to TRBD1 or TRBD2 (5 bases each). Trimming cost V 6 bases and J 3 bases, with 18 bases left between them. The CDR3 sequence is 15 residues long. Germline V gene lookup returns CDR1 MDHEN and CDR2 SYDVKM. CDR3 bases: TGTGCCAGCAGAGGGACGAGACTTTCCTTCTACGAGCAGTACTTC. It specifies CASRGTRLSFYEQYF.

V and J are TRBV18 and TRBJ1-6; D is unclear. The CDR3 covers 15 residues. Germline V gene data show CDR1 as KGHSH and CDR2 as LQKENI. Deletions cut 3 bases from V and 7 bases from J, with 13 bases between. The CDR3 reads CASSPTGRNNSPLHF. Here the CDR3 DNA reads TGTGCCAGCTCACCCACGGGAAGGAACAATTCACCCCTCCACTTT.